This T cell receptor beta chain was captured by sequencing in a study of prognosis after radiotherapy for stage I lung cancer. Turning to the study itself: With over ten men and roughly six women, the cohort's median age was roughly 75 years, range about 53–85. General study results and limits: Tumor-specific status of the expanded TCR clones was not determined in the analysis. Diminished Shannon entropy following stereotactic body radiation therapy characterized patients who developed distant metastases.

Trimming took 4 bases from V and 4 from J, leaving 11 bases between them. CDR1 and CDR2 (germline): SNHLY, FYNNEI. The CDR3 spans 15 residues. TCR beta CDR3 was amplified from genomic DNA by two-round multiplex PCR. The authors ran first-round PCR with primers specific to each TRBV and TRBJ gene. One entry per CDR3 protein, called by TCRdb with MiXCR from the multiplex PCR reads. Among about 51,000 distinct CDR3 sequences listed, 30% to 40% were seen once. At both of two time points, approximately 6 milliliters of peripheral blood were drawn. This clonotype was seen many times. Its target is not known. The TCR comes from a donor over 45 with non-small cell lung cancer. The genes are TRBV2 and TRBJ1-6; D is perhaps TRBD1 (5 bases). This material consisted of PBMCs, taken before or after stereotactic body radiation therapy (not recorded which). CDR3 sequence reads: CASSAQGPYNSPLHF. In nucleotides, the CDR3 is TGTGCCAGCAGTGCCCAGGGCCCATATAATTCACCCCTCCACTTT.